These T cell receptor beta chains were read from a single sample in a study of long-term antiretroviral therapy in people with HIV. Clones were sequenced by immunoSEQ multiplex PCR, and TCRdb holds only the in-frame ones, with some missing. The sample yields roughly 33,000 clones, less than 98% seen once. This material consisted of unsorted PBMCs, taken 6.9 years after starting antiretroviral therapy. The receptors were gathered from a man aged 30 to 39 with HIV. Both conserved end residues are part of each CDR3. D genes are given only for firm matches. The size field is filled for only some rows; it gives once, few, many or a size class.

. . TRBJ2-1 TRBV6-1 TGTGCCAGCATCAGGCAGGCAAACAATGAGCAGTTCTTC CASIRQANNEQFF
. TRBD1 TRBJ1-1 TRBV13 TGTGCGACCGGGACAGGGGTGAACACTGAAGCTTTCTTT CATGTGVNTEAFF
. TRBD1 TRBJ2-7 TRBV27 TGTGCCAGCAGTACGACAGGGGGGTACGAGCAGTACTTC CASSTTGGYEQYF
. . TRBJ1-2 TRBV9 TGTGCCAGCAGCGTAGTGGACGCCGGACCCTATGGCTACACCTTC CASSVVDAGPYGYTF
. TRBD1 TRBJ1-1 TRBV7-8 TGTGCCAGCAGCTTAACTGGGACAGGGTCGGACACTGAAGCTTTCTTT CASSLTGTGSDTEAFF
. . TRBJ1-1 TRBV4-1 TGCGCCAGCAGCCAAGGTAGGAACACTGAAGCTTTCTTT CASSQGRNTEAFF
once TRBD1 TRBJ2-1 TRBV19 TGTGCCAGTAGTATAAGTGGGACAGGGGCCTACAATGAGCAGTTCTTC CASSISGTGAYNEQFF
. . TRBJ2-2 TRBV11-2 TGTGCCAGCAGCTTAAATCTAGCCGGGGAGCTGTTTTTT CASSLNLAGELFF
. TRBD1 TRBJ1-1 TRBV19 TGTGCCAGTAGTTGGCAGGGGGGTACTGAAGCTTTCTTT CASSWQGGTEAFF
. TRBD2 TRBJ2-3 TRBV7-3 TGTGCCAGCAGCTCCGGACTAGCGGGAGATACGCAGTATTTT CASSSGLAGDTQYF
. . TRBJ2-7 TRBV5-5 TGTGCCAGCAGCTTGGGAGGGACTTCTTCCTACGAGCAGTACTTC CASSLGGTSSYEQYF
. . TRBJ2-2 TRBV7-8 TGTGCCAGCAGCTTTACGGGTGGGGAGCTGTTTTTT CASSFTGGELFF
. TRBD1 TRBJ1-5 TRBV6-6 TGTGCCAGCACCGCCGACAGGGGACTAAATCAGCCCCAGCATTTT CASTADRGLNQPQHF
. . TRBJ2-1 TRBV5-4 TGTGCCAGCAGCTTTCTTCCGCCCGATGAGCAGTTCTTC CASSFLPPDEQFF
. TRBD2 TRBJ2-1 TRBV4-3 TGCGCCAGCAGCCAACGGGGGGGCCTTGTGCAGTTCTTC CASSQRGGLVQFF
. TRBD1 TRBJ2-7 TRBV4-1 TGCGCCAGCAGCCAAGTCTCGACAGGGGTCGAATCCTACGAGCAGTACTTC CASSQVSTGVESYEQYF
. TRBD1 TRBJ1-2 TRBV5-1 TGCGCCAGCAGCTTGGGGGGGGACAGCTATGGCTACACCTTC CASSLGGDSYGYTF
. TRBD1 TRBJ1-1 TRBV18 TGTGCCAGCTCCCACAACAGGGGGCCCCTGATGAACACTGAAGCTTTCTTT CASSHNRGPLMNTEAFF
. TRBD1 TRBJ2-7 TRBV5-5 TGTGCCAGCAGTCCGGACAGGGGAAGGTACGAGCAGTACTTC CASSPDRGRYEQYF
. . TRBJ2-2 TRBV6-1 TGTGCCAGCAGGGGGCCTACCGGGGAGCTGTTTTTT CASRGPTGELFF
. . TRBJ1-6 TRBV7-9 TGTGCCAGCAGCAGGACCTCCGGGGCCCTCCACTTT CASSRTSGALHF
. TRBD1 TRBJ1-5 TRBV7-6 TGTGCCAGCAGCTTATCAGGGGGGGGTCAGCCCCAGCATTTT CASSLSGGGQPQHF
. . TRBJ2-3 TRBV7-3 TGTGCCAGCAGCTTGGCAGGGGGAGGCGATACGCAGTATTTT CASSLAGGGDTQYF
. TRBD2 TRBJ2-3 TRBV4-2 TGTGCCAGCAGCCAAGGGACTAGCGGGAGGGCCTGGGAAGATACGCAGTATTTT CASSQGTSGRAWEDTQYF
. . TRBJ2-5 TRBV9 TGTGCCAGCAGCGCGAGGGAGGGGGTGTACCAAGAGACCCAGTACTTC CASSAREGVYQETQYF
. TRBD2 TRBJ2-3 TRBV12-5 TGTGCTAGTGGTCCGCGACTAGCGGGGGCAGATACGCAGTATTTT CASGPRLAGADTQYF